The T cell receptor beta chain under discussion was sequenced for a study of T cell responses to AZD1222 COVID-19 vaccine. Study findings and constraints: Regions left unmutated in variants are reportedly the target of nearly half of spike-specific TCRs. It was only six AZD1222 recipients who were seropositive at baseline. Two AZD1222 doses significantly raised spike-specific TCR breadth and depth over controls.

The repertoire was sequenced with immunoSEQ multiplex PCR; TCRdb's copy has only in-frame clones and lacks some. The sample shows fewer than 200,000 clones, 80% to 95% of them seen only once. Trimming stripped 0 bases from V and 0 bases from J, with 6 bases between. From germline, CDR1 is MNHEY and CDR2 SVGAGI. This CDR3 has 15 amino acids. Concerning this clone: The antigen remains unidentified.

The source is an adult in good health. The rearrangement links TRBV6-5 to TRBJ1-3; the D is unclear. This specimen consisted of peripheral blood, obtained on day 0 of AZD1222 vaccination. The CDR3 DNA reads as TGTGCCAGCAGTTACTCCCAGATCTCTGGAAACACCATATATTTT. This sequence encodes CASSYSQISGNTIYF.